This TCR beta chain came from a study of cytomegalovirus exposure and HLA in healthy donors. V lost 0 bases to trimming and J lost 1 base; unmatched junction nucleotides: 9. The length of the CDR3 is 18 residues. The PCR was carried out with 60 Vbeta primers and 13 Jbeta primers. Profiling relied on immunoSEQ multiplex PCR, and the TCRdb table lists in-frame clones only, not all of them. The table lists 100,000 to 150,000 clones, approximately 72% of them singletons, with 1.5% in the top ten. The study sampled nominally healthy donors, though unrecorded immune exposures were likely. V is TRBV23-1 and J is TRBJ1-5, with 7 bases that match TRBD1. TRBV23-1 is reported as an ORF; its role is uncertain. The specimen was PBMCs. This receptor was taken from a man in his late teens or twenties in good health and CMV-seronegative. CDR3 sequence: CASSQSTPGGISNQPQHF. For the CDR3, the DNA is TGCGCCAGCAGTCAATCGACGCCAGGGGGTATAAGCAATCAGCCCCAGCATTTT.